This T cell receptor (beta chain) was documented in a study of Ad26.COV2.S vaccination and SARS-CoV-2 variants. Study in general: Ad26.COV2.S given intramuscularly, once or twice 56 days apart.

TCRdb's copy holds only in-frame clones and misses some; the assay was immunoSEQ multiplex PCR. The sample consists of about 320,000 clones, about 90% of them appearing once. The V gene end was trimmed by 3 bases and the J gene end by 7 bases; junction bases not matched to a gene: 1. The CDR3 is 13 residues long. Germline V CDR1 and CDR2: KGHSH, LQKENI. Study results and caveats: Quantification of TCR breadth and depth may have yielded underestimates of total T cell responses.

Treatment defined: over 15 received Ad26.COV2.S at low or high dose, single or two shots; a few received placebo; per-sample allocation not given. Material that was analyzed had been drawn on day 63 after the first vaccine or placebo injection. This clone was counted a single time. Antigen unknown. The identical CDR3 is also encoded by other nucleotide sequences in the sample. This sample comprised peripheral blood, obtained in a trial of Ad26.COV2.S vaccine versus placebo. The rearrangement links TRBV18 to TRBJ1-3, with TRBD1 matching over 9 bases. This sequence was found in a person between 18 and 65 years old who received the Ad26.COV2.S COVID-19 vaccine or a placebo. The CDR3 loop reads CASSPGTGNTIYF. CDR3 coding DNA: TGTGCCAGCTCACCCGGGACAGGGAACACCATATATTTT.